The rows below give T cell receptor beta chains drawn from one sample of a study of T-cell memory formation after mild COVID-19. In TCRdb, the 5' RACE reads were re-called with MiXCR into one record per CDR3 protein. The table has 280,000 or so distinct CDR3 sequences, 7% to 10% seen once. Material for sequencing was PBMCs or a T cell subset sorted from them (not recorded which). The receptors shown here come from a man aged 18 to 29 who had mild COVID-19 (a few samples of this study predate the infection). Cell type and time point are not known. Both conserved end residues are part of each CDR3.

V,J,CDR3
TRBV4-3,TRBJ2-6,CASSQGLTGGNAGANVLTF
TRBV4-3,TRBJ2-3,CASSQEWQPSTDTQYF
TRBV7-3,TRBJ1-3,CASSQGRGNTIYF
TRBV3-1,TRBJ2-2,CASSQGGGPTSGTGELFF
TRBV12-3/TRBV12-4,TRBJ2-7,CASSFGDSVHEQYF
TRBV20-1,TRBJ2-7,CSAGPSGGYYEQYF
TRBV20-1,TRBJ2-5,CSATRGGRETQYF
TRBV5-6,TRBJ2-3,CASSLGLVQPTDTQYF
TRBV5-4,TRBJ2-1,CASSLGANNEQFF
TRBV6-5,TRBJ1-1,CASSYLFRDEAFF
TRBV6-2/TRBV6-3,TRBJ2-7,CASSRGTGGYEQYF
TRBV7-3,TRBJ2-1,CASSLDGSDGNEQFF
TRBV18,TRBJ2-5,CASSPGGHQETQYF
TRBV12-3/TRBV12-4,TRBJ2-1,CASSLSGGPSYNEQFF
TRBV7-8,TRBJ2-7,CASSPPLRTGGYEQYF
TRBV7-2,TRBJ2-2,CASSWDPPGTGELFF
TRBV9,TRBJ2-6,CASSVGGTGANVLTF
TRBV20-1,TRBJ2-3,CSASPPTGTDTQYF
TRBV20-1,TRBJ1-5,CSARQGFSNQPQHF
TRBV12-3/TRBV12-4,TRBJ1-4,CASSFQDHKEKLFF
TRBV29-1,TRBJ2-1,CSVTRQGTLHNEQFF
TRBV6-1,TRBJ2-3,CASRQTGSDTQYF
TRBV28,TRBJ1-2,CASREGRIGGYTF
TRBV12-3/TRBV12-4,TRBJ2-2,CASSFRQGYTGELFF
TRBV9,TRBJ2-1,CASSVAQKNNEQFF
TRBV7-8,TRBJ1-2,CASSLEGRRGQDYYGYTF
TRBV7-9,TRBJ2-3,CASSRTGRGSTDTQYF
TRBV28,TRBJ2-2,CASSMYGELFF
TRBV30,TRBJ2-3,CAWSTGPDTQYF
TRBV29-1,TRBJ1-1,CSVANREAEAFF
TRBV4-1,TRBJ2-5,CASSQRESRGAQYF
TRBV7-2,TRBJ2-7,CASSFDRGAYEQYF
TRBV19,TRBJ2-3,CASSILAASTDTQYF
TRBV20-1,TRBJ1-1,CSVLSGSEAFF
TRBV6-6,TRBJ2-3,CASSYRGGNTDTQYF
TRBV4-3,TRBJ2-1,CASSQDPGTSSREQFF
TRBV29-1,TRBJ1-2,CSVPTGQGDYGYTF
TRBV5-6,TRBJ2-1,CASSYAGTDNEQFF
TRBV20-1,TRBJ1-1,CSARGGAIRDTEAFF
TRBV7-6,TRBJ1-3,CASSLARDIASGNTIYF
TRBV3-1,TRBJ1-1,CASSQGMGSTEAFF
TRBV7-2,TRBJ2-5,CASRAGTSVETQYF
TRBV3-1,TRBJ2-6,CASGRAGAGANVLTF
TRBV3-1,TRBJ2-5,CASSPHPLSGGQTQYF
TRBV4-3,TRBJ2-1,CASSHRGSNNEQFF
TRBV7-9,TRBJ2-1,CASSLEVRKYNEQFF
TRBV20-1,TRBJ1-1,CSAWSSGHPNTEAFF
TRBV5-1,TRBJ2-5,CASSLVGDNQETQYF
TRBV6-2/TRBV6-3,TRBJ2-5,CASSHTLDSQETQYF
TRBV20-1,TRBJ2-5,CSARAGLTTETQYF
TRBV7-3,TRBJ2-6,CASSPQGGFGANVLTF
TRBV5-5,TRBJ2-3,CASSSVPGQGVDTQYF
TRBV5-1,TRBJ2-3,CASSTGLAGTSTDTQYF
TRBV4-2,TRBJ2-1,CASSPSRGLHNEQFF